In this sample, the clone carrying this T cell receptor beta chain turned up many times. Its antigen is as yet unknown. This sample stems from a study of T cells in Graves' hyperthyroidism and ophthalmopathy. Study conclusions and caveats: Most clonotypes that expanded in the thyroid above 0.001 also showed up in blood.

V lost 6 bases to trimming and J lost 6 bases; unmatched junction nucleotides: 8. This CDR3 spans 14 amino acids. In germline, CDR1 is MNHNS, CDR2 SASEGT. Amplified TCR beta CDR3 regions derived from RNA transcripts. Carried out on the TCR CDR3, a first-round RT-PCR used the HTBI primer set. TCRdb recomputed calls from the multiplex PCR reads with MiXCR, one row per CDR3 protein. The repertoire has roughly 500,000 distinct CDR3 sequences, approximately 24% of them found once; the top ten carry about 11%. At least 3 on the Clinical Activity Score was recorded for ophthalmopathy patients, who also had NOSPECS grade at least 4 and duration under 3 months.

V is TRBV6-1 and J is TRBJ1-5, with 7 bases aligning to TRBD1. This sequence originates from a woman younger than 45 with Graves' ophthalmopathy. Sequences were obtained from blood. Written as DNA, the CDR3 is TGTGCCAGCAGCCACACAGGGGATCCTCAGCCCCAGCATTTT. Residues: CASSHTGDPQPQHF.